This is a list of T cell receptor beta chains from one sample in a study of blood T cell repertoires in COVID-19. TCRdb keeps only in-frame clones here, not all; method: immunoSEQ multiplex PCR. This sample yields about 300,000 clones, of which approximately 88% are seen a single time; more than 1.4% belongs to the top ten. Sequencing input: peripheral blood. The receptors here all came from a human donor with COVID-19, enrolled during active disease. The donor label of this sample is uncertain. Each CDR3 is given without its conserved first and last residue.

V gene	J gene	CDR3 protein
TRBV3-1/TRBV3-2	TRBJ2-3	ASSQDPGVRTDTQY
TRBV6-2/TRBV6-3	TRBJ2-7	ASSWTGGYEQY
TRBV7-2	TRBJ1-6	ASSRTGVYSPLH
TRBV5-1	TRBJ1-1	ASSLGQPNTEAF
TRBV7-2	TRBJ2-1	ASSFALRLDRKISEQF
TRBV9	TRBJ2-3	ASSGTQGTQY
TRBV6-5	TRBJ2-1	ASRTSGSLGEQF
TRBV24-1	TRBJ2-1	ATSDGGWGEQF
TRBV6-5	TRBJ2-5	ASRQRGEETQY
TRBV15	TRBJ2-1	ATSRSSGGYYNEQF
TRBV19	TRBJ2-7	ASSSRLPPSYEQY
TRBV7-2	TRBJ2-3	ASSLGAAGGADTQY
TRBV5-1	TRBJ2-1	ASSGRTSGRDLNEQF
TRBV5-8	TRBJ2-7	ASSIRQAPEAQY
TRBV30	TRBJ1-1	AWKAFPGTEAF
TRBV5-1	TRBJ2-7	ASSFTGGPPNEQY
TRBV20-1	TRBJ2-3	SASPPNPSDTDTQY
TRBV5-6	TRBJ2-7	ASSLIGEQY
TRBV9	TRBJ1-1	ASRQMNTEAF
TRBV19	TRBJ2-3	ASSPSSGGGGTDTQY
TRBV19	TRBJ1-2	ASSIRLYPQGYGYT
TRBV5-3	TRBJ1-2	ARRSGEFGYGYT
TRBV3-1/TRBV3-2	TRBJ1-3	ASSQGGVDRSSGNTIY
TRBV30	TRBJ1-6	AWRTRGNSPLH
TRBV11-2	TRBJ1-4	ASSFFATNEKLF
TRBV28	TRBJ2-7	ASTLGGGVNYEQY
TRBV5-1	TRBJ2-7	ASSLAPRTSGRFEQY
TRBV24-1	TRBJ2-1	ATSDLLPSGSVSSYNEQF
TRBV19	TRBJ1-5	ASSIGGSNQPQH
TRBV11-2	TRBJ2-7	ASSLAGQPRKY
TRBV7-7	TRBJ2-7	ASSPAAGQGTEQY
TRBV11-3	TRBJ2-1	ASSPQAGAYNEQF
TRBV9	TRBJ1-1	ASSVEGQGSAEAF
TRBV2	TRBJ2-1	ASSWTGSNEQF
TRBV19	TRBJ1-5	ASSIAGNQPQH
TRBV27	TRBJ1-4	ASSSTALATNEKLF
TRBV10-3	TRBJ2-7	AISEPQRYSYEQY
TRBV6-4	TRBJ1-1	ASRRHYANTEAF
TRBV9	TRBJ2-5	ASSSSGRKETQY
TRBV30	TRBJ2-1	AWSERLAGNNEQF
TRBV5-5	TRBJ2-5	ASSPLAQETQY
TRBV14	TRBJ1-5	ASSQGGSPNQPQH
TRBV11-2	TRBJ2-3	ASSLRLAGSTDTQY
TRBV6-2/TRBV6-3	TRBJ2-2	ASSYRAGGVTNTGELF
TRBV19	TRBJ2-7	ASSLGDRGASSYEQY
TRBV9	TRBJ1-2	ASSALRRGDYGYT
TRBV4-1	TRBJ2-5	ASSPRLAGGGETQY
TRBV30	TRBJ1-1	AWSRPRGAGWGDTEAF
TRBV19	TRBJ2-7	ASSPTGIEQY
TRBV9	TRBJ1-3	ASSPLATQGGRDTIY
TRBV14	TRBJ1-6	ASSSSINSPLH
TRBV5-1	TRBJ2-3	ASSDGTSGRILDTQY
TRBV11-2	TRBJ2-3	ASSPNPGADTQY
TRBV28	TRBJ2-6	ASSYQGTGANVLT